Only a few counts were recorded for the clone carrying this T cell receptor (beta chain). Antigen: not known. Germline V gene data show CDR1 as MNHEY and CDR2 as SMNVEV (reference sequence). The CDR3 is 13 amino acids. The V and J ends lost 4 bases and 7 bases respectively, with 13 bases between them. This sample stems from a study of T-cell memory formation after mild COVID-19. TCRdb called the 5' RACE reads again in MiXCR, with one record for every CDR3 protein. The sample shows about 440,000 distinct CDR3 sequences, 20% of them seen only once. Study conclusions and caveats: Clones contracting across day 15 to 85 had a balanced CD4/CD8 profile; later expanding clones leaned CD4+. CD4+ contracting clones were found mainly in CM and EM, and CD8+ ones in EMRA.

This receptor was taken from an adult woman who had mild COVID-19 (a few samples of this study predate the infection). Cell type and time point are not known. The chain combines TRBV27 with TRBJ1-2; D ambiguous. Sequencing was performed on PBMCs or a T cell subset sorted from them (not recorded which). The CDR3 coding sequence is TGTGCCAGCAGTTCCCCTTGGAACCCTGGCTACACCTTC. Translation: CASSSPWNPGYTF.